The T cell receptor (beta chain) under discussion was sequenced for a study of beta chain features in type 1 diabetes. Reverse transcription of all isolated RNA meant that expressed TCRB transcripts were sequenced. Here immunoSEQ multiplex PCR was the method, and the copy in TCRdb shows in-frame clones only, minus some. Here the sample spans roughly 180,000 clones, around an eighth being singletons. This clone was observed a few times. Its specificity is not known. This CDR3 contains 15 residues. CDR1 is SGHAT, CDR2 FQDESV, per germline (reference sequence). J lost 7 bases, V lost 5 bases, and 6 bases had no gene match. Study outcomes and limitations: In all four CD4+ subsets, TCRB CDR3 length was significantly, moderately reduced in type 1 diabetes. PCR could preferentially amplify shorter templates, alike in patients and controls. The naive, central memory and Treg TCRB repertoires looked more alike in patients than they did in healthy donors.

Via CD45RO/CCR7/CD25/CD127/CD95/CD27, cells of the CD4+ naive, central memory, regulatory and stem cell-like memory subsets were sorted. This clonotype was sampled from a woman between 18 and 29 years old in good health. The sequenced sample consisted of central memory CD4+ T cells from blood. The chain is built from TRBV11-1 and TRBJ2-1; 12 bases fit TRBD2. This CDR3 reads CASSPQGLAGNEQFF. CDR3 DNA sequence: TGTGCCAGCAGCCCTCAAGGACTAGCGGGAAATGAGCAGTTCTTC.